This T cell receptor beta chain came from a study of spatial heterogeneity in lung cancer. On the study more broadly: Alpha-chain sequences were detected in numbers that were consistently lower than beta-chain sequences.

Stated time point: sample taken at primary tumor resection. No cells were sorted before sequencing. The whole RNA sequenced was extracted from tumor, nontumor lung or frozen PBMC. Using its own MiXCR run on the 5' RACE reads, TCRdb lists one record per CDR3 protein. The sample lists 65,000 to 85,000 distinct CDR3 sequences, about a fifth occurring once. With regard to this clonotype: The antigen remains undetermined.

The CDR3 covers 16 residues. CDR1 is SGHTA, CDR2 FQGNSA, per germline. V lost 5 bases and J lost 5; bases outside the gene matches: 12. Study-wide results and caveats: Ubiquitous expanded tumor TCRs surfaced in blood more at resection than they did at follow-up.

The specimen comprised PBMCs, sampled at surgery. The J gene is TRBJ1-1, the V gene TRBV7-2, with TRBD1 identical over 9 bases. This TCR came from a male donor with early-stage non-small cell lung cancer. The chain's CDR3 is CASSGPTGGYWTEAFF. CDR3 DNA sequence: TGTGCCAGCAGCGGTCCGACAGGGGGATATTGGACTGAAGCTTTCTTT.